The rows below give T cell receptor beta chains drawn from one sample of a study of CD8 T cells in ankylosing spondylitis. TCRdb re-analysed the 5' RACE reads in MiXCR, keeping a single row per CDR3 protein. The sample shows over 700,000 distinct CDR3 sequences, roughly 19% of them seen only once. The sequencing sample was made of blood, either unsorted or a sorted T cell fraction (not recorded which). Receptor source: a male donor with ankylosing spondylitis. Both conserved end residues are part of each CDR3. Size tells how often a clone was seen (once, few, many) or the class of an expanded clone, and some rows leave it out.

>TRBJ1-5|TRBV12-3/TRBV12-4|few
CASILTGADQPQHF
>TRBJ1-1|TRBV20-1|NA
CSASGRGWVNTEAFF
>TRBJ1-5|TRBV7-2|few
CASSPRSGNQPQHF
>TRBJ2-7|TRBV7-2|once
CASSLELADYEQYF
>TRBJ1-5|TRBV6-1|NA
CASTLGTGLNQPQHF
>TRBJ2-7|TRBV12-3/TRBV12-4|NA
CASSGSGRGLGDEQYF
>TRBJ2-4|TRBV7-9|NA
CASSLGTGHRTKNIQYF
>TRBJ1-3|TRBV9|NA
CASSVSGGFSGNTIYF
>TRBJ2-4|TRBV29-1|NA
CSVGLAKNIQYF
>TRBJ1-4|TRBV20-1|many
CSATRTGDEKLFF
>TRBJ2-5|TRBV29-1|NA
CSVEGAALPYQETQYF
>TRBJ2-1|TRBV24-1|few
CATSDLRQGIDEQFF
>TRBJ1-1|TRBV5-1|NA
CASSPPDRESTEAFF
>TRBJ2-1|TRBV9|many
CASSVGTSGGDEQFF
>TRBJ1-6|TRBV2|NA
CASSYGTADNSPLHF
>TRBJ1-1|TRBV4-1|once
CASSQEGTDRTKAFF
>TRBJ2-2|TRBV6-5|few
CASSYGTHTGELFF
>TRBJ2-3|TRBV20-1|few
CSASKRGGTDTQYF
>TRBJ1-1|TRBV12-3/TRBV12-4|NA
CASSGDISLNTEAFF
>TRBJ2-3|TRBV20-1|NA
CSGAPPGSTDTQYF
>TRBJ2-3|TRBV6-2/TRBV6-3|few
CASSLGRPQDWDTQYF
>TRBJ2-3|TRBV4-2|NA
CASSQDPRDTQYF
>TRBJ1-4|TRBV21-1|NA
CASSKWWRANEKLFF
>TRBJ2-7|TRBV12-3/TRBV12-4|few
CASSLSRRGGEQYF
>TRBJ2-1|TRBV24-1|NA
CATSDFRLAGPRGNEQFF
>TRBJ2-1|TRBV12-3/TRBV12-4|NA
CASRLGLPNEQFF
>TRBJ1-1|TRBV12-3/TRBV12-4|NA
CASSSRGGGYDVMNTEAFF
>TRBJ2-7|TRBV2|few
CASSAGLNREQYF
>TRBJ1-1|TRBV6-1|NA
CASSSFIGGGTEAFF
>TRBJ2-3|TRBV29-1|NA
CSVEDPPSGRALSTDTQYF
>TRBJ1-2|TRBV12-3/TRBV12-4|NA
CASSLTGGRGGYTF
>TRBJ1-1|TRBV11-2|few
CASSFGSWNTEAFF
>TRBJ2-1|TRBV6-2/TRBV6-3|few
CASSYSTLNEQFF
>TRBJ1-5|TRBV7-9|many
CASSGDGSNQPQHF
>TRBJ2-7|TRBV15|few
CATSRAGQGNEQYF
>TRBJ2-2|TRBV12-3/TRBV12-4|NA
CASSLGTSGRSVVAGELFF
>TRBJ1-3|TRBV5-1|few
CASSILGQGSGNTIYF